The clone carrying this T cell receptor beta chain came up a few times. The CDR3 is made up of 11 amino acids. Trimming left V 5 bases short and J 6 bases short, with 8 bases between. The germline V gene has CDR1 SGHTA and CDR2 FQGTGA. The sample comes from a study of blood T cell repertoires in COVID-19. Overall study: Nucleic acid was either cDNA or gDNA, and it came from T cells, B-cell-depleted T cells, or PBMCs.

Sequenced by immunoSEQ multiplex PCR; TCRdb stores in-frame clones only, minus some. The profile shows over 200,000 clones, almost 85% of them singletons. The chain uses TRBV7-3 and TRBJ2-7; D gene unclear. Specimen: peripheral blood. The clonotype originates from a woman between 45 and 65 years old with active or convalescent COVID-19. The CDR3 DNA follows: TGTGCCAGCAGCCAAGGCGGCGAGCAGTACTTC. Protein sequence: CASSQGGEQYF.